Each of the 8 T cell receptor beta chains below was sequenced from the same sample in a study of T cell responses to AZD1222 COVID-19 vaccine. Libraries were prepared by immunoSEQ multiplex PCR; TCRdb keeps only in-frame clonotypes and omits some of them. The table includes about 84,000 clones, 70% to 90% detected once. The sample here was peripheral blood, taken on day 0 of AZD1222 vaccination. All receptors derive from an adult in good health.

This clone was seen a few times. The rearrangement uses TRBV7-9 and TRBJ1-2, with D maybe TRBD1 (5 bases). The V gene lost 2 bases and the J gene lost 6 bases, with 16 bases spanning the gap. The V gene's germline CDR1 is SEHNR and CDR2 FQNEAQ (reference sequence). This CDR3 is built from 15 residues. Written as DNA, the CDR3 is TGTGCCAGCAGCTTACAGGGTTCTAGTTTAGATGGCTACACCTTC. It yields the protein CASSLQGSSLDGYTF.

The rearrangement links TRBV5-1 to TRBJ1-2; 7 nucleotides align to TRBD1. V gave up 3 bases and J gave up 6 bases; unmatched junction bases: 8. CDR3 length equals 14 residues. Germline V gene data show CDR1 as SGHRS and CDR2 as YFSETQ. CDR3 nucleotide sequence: TGCGCCAGCAGCTCGTCGACAGGGCTCGATGGCTACACCTTC. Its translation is CASSSSTGLDGYTF.

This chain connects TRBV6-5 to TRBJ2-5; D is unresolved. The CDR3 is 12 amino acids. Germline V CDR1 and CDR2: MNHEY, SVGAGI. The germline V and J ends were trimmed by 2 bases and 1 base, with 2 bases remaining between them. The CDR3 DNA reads TGTGCCAGCAGTTACGTCCAAGAGACCCAGTACTTC. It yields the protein CASSYVQETQYF.

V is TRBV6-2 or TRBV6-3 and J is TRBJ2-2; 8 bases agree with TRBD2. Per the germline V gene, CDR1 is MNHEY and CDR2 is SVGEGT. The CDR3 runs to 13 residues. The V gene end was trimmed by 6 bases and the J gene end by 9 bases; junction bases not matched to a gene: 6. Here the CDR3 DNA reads TGTGCCAGCAGCTTAGCGGGAAGGCGGGAGCTGTTTTTT. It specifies CASSLAGRRELFF.

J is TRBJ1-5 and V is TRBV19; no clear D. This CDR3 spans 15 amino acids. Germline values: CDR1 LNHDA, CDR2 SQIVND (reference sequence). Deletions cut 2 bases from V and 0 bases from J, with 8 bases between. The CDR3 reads CASSISENSNQPQHF. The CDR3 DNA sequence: TGTGCCAGTAGTATATCGGAGAATAGCAATCAGCCCCAGCATTTT. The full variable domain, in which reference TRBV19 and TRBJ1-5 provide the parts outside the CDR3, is DGGITQSPKYLFRKEGQNVTLSCEQNLNHDAMYWYRQDPGQGLRLIYYSQIVNDFQKGDIAEGYSVSREKKESFPLTVTSAQKNPTAFYLCASSISENSNQPQHFGDGTRLSIL.

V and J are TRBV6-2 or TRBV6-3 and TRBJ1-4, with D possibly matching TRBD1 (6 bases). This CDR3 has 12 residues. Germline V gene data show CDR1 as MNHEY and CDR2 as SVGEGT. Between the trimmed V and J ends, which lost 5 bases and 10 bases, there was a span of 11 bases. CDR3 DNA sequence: TGTGCCAGCAGTATCCGACAGGCAAAACTGTTTTTT. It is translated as CASSIRQAKLFF.

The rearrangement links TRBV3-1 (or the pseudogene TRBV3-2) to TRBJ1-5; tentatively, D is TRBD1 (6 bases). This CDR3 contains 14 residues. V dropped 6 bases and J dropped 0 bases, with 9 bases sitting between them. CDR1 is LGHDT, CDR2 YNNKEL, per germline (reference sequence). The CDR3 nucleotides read TGTGCCAGCAGTCGACAGGATAGCAATCAGCCCCAGCATTTT. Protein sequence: CASSRQDSNQPQHF.

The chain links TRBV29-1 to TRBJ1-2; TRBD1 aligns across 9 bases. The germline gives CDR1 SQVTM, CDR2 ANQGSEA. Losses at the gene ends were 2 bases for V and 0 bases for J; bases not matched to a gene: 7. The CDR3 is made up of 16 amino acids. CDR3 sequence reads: CSVERDRALANYGYTF. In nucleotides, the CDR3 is TGCAGCGTTGAACGGGACAGGGCCTTAGCTAACTATGGCTACACCTTC.